This T cell receptor (beta chain) derives from a study of graft-versus-host responses after intestinal transplantation. Across the study: The recipients all started with anti-thymocyte globulin induction and then took tacrolimus and steroids for 2 to 4 years.

General study results and limits: Levels of circulating GvH clones at their peak were associated with early post-transplant HvG declines. Allografts from individuals with graft-donor T cell macrochimerism displayed high graft-versus-host to host-versus-graft clonal ratios. GvH clonotypes were identified within recipient marrow, with a subset emerging first in ileum or blood.

Profiled with immunoSEQ multiplex PCR; TCRdb holds only in-frame clones, not every one. Found here are 110,000 to 150,000 clones, about 93% of them singletons; the top ten hold roughly 0.19%. This clone was detected once. The antigen remains unidentified. The CDR3 loop spans 15 amino acids. From germline, CDR1 is LNHDA and CDR2 SQIVND (reference sequence). Trimming took off 3 bases at V and 0 bases at J, with 11 bases between the two ends. This sequence joins TRBV19 and TRBJ1-2; D gene ambiguous. The sample consisted of unstimulated CD4+ T cells sorted from spleen or lymph node cells, taken before intestinal transplant. This receptor was obtained from a human donor who received an intestinal transplant. The CDR3 DNA is TGTGCCAGTAGTATGCAGGCCTCTTCTAACTATGGCTACACCTTC. Translating it yields CASSMQASSNYGYTF.